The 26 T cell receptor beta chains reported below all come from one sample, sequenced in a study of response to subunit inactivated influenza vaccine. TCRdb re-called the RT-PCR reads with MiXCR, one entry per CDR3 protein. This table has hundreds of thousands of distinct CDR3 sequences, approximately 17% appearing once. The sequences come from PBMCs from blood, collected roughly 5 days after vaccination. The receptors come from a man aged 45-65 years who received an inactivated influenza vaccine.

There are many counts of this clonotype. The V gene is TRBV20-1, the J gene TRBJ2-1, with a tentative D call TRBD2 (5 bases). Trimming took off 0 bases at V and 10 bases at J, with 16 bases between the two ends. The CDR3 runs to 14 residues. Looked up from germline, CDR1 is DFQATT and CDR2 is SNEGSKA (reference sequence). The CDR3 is CSARDHGRPGEQFF. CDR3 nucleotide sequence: TGCAGTGCTAGAGACCACGGCCGCCCGGGGGAGCAGTTCTTC.

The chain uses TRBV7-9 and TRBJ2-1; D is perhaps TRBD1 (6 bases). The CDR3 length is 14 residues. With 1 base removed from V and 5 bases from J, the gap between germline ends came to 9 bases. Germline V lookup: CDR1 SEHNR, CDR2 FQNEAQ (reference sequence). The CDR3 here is CASSLVGQHNEQFF. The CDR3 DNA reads TGTGCCAGCAGCTTAGTTGGACAGCACAATGAGCAGTTCTTC.

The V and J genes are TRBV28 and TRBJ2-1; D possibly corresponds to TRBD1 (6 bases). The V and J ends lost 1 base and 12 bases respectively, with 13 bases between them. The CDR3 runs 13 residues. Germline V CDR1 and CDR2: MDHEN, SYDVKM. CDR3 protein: CASSLSTRGRQFF. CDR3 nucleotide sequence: TGTGCCAGCAGTTTATCTACCAGGGGTAGGCAGTTCTTC.

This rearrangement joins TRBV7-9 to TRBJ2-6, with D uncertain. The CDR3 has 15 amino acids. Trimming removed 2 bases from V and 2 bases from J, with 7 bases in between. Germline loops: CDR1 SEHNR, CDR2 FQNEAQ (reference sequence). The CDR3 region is CASSLMGTGANVLTF. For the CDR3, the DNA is TGTGCCAGCAGCTTAATGGGGACTGGGGCCAACGTCCTGACTTTC. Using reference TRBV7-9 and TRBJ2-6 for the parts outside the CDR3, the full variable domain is DTGVSQNPRHKITKRGQNVTFRCDPISEHNRLYWYRQTLGQGPEFLTYFQNEAQLEKSRLLSDRFSAERPKGSFSTLEIQRTEQGDSAMYLCASSLMGTGANVLTFGAGSRLTVL.

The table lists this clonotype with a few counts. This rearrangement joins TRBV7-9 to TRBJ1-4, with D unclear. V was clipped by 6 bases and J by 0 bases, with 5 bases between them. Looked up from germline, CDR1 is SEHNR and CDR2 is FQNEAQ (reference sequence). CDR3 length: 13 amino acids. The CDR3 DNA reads TGTGCCAGCAGTTGGTCAACTAATGAAAAACTGTTTTTT. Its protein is CASSWSTNEKLFF.

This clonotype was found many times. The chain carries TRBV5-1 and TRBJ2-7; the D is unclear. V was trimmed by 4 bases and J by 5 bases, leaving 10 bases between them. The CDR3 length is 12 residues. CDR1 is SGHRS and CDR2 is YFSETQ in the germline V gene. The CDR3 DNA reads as TGCGCCAGCAGCCAAGACAACCACGAGCAGTACTTC. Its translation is CASSQDNHEQYF.

CDR3 DNA sequence: TGTGCCAGCAGCCACAGTAGCGGGGGCTCCTACAATGAGCAGTTCTTC. This encodes CASSHSSGGSYNEQFF. J is TRBJ2-1 and V is TRBV3-1; 9 positions agree with TRBD2. The V segment lost 3 bases and the J segment 0 bases; nucleotides outside the gene matches: 3. Germline V gene sequence: CDR1 LGHDT, CDR2 YNNKEL (reference sequence). The CDR3 totals 16 residues.

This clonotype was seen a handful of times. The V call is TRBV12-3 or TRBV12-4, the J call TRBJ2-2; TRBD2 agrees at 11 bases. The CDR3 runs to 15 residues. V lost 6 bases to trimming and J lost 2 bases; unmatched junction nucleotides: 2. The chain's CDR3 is CASRGLADNTGELFF. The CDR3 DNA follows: TGTGCCAGCAGGGGACTAGCGGATAACACCGGGGAGCTGTTTTTT.

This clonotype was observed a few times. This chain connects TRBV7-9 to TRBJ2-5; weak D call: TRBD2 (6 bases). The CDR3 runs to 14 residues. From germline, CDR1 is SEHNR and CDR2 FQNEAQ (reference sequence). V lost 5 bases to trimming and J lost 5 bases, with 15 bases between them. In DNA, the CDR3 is TGTGCCAGCAGCCAATGGGGGGACCCGGAGACCCAGTACTTC. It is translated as CASSQWGDPETQYF.

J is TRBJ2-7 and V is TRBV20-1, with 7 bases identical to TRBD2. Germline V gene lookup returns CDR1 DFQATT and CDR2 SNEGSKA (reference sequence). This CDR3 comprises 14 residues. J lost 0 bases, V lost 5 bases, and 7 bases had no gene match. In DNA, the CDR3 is TGCAGTGCTCCGGAGGGAGGGACCTCCTACGAGCAGTACTTC. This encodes CSAPEGGTSYEQYF.

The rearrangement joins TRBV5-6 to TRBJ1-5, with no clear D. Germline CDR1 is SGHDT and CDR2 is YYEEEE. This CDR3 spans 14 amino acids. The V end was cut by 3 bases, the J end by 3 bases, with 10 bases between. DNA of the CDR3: TGTGCCAGCAGCTACGGACTGAACAATCAGCCCCAGCATTTT. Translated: CASSYGLNNQPQHF.

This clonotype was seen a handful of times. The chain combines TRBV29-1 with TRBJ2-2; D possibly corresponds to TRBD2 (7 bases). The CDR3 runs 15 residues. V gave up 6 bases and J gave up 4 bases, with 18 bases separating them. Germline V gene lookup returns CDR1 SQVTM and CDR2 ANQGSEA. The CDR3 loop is CSVGPRGAGTGELFF. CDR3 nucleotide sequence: TGCAGCGTCGGACCTCGGGGGGCCGGCACCGGGGAGCTGTTTTTT.

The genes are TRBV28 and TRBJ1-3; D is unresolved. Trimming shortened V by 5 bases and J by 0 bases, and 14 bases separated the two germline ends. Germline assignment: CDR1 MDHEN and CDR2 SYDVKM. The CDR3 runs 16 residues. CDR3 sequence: CASSILRGLSGNTIYF. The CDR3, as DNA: TGTGCCAGCAGTATCCTTAGAGGACTCTCTGGAAACACCATATATTTT.

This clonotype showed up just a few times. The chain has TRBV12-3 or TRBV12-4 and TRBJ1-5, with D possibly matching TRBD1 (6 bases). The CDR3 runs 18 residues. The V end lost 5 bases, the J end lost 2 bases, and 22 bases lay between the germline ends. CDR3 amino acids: CASSPIRLGDKGNQPQHF. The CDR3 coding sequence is TGTGCCAGCAGTCCTATCCGGCTTGGGGACAAGGGCAATCAGCCCCAGCATTTT.

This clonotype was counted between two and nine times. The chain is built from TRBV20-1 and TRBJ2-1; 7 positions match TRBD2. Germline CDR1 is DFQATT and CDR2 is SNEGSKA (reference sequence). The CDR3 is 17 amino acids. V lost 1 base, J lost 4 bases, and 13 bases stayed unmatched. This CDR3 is CSARGVGRESGYNEQFF. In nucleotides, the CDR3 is TGCAGTGCTAGAGGGGTTGGGCGGGAGTCTGGGTACAATGAGCAGTTCTTC.

The CDR3 loop is CASSSRPASQYF. For the CDR3, the DNA is TGTGCCAGCAGCTCGCGCCCCGCCTCCCAGTACTTC. The rearrangement joins TRBV7-9 to TRBJ2-5; D is unclear. This CDR3 has 12 amino acids. Germline V gene sequence: CDR1 SEHNR, CDR2 FQNEAQ (reference sequence). V dropped 4 bases and J dropped 9 bases, with 12 bases sitting between them.

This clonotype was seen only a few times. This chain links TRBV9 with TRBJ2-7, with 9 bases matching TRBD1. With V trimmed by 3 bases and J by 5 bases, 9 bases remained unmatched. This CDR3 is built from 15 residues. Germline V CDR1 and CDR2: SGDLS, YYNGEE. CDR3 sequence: CASSARGTGRDEQYF. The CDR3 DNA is TGTGCCAGCAGCGCGCGCGGGACAGGGCGTGACGAGCAGTACTTC.

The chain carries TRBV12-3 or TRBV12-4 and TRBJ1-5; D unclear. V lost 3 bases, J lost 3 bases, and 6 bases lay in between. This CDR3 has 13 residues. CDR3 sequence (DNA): TGTGCCAGCAGTTTTGGGCTCAATCAGCCCCAGCATTTT. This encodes CASSFGLNQPQHF.

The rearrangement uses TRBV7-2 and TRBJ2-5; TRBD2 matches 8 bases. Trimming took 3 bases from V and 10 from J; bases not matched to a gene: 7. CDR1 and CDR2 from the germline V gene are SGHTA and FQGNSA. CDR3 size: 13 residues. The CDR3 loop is CASSFSGNGGQYF. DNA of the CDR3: TGTGCCAGCAGCTTTAGCGGGAACGGGGGCCAGTACTTC.

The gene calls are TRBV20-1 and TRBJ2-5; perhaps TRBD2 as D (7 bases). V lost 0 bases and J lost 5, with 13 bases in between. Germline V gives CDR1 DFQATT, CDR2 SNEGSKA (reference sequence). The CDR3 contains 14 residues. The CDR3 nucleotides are TGCAGTGCTAGAGACGGGGGGCCAGGTGAGACCCAGTACTTC. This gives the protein CSARDGGPGETQYF.

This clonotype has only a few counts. Here the CDR3 reads CASSWGGVLNTEAFF. DNA for the CDR3: TGTGCCAGCAGCTGGGGCGGGGTTTTGAACACTGAAGCTTTCTTT. The genes are TRBV5-8 and TRBJ1-1, with D possibly being TRBD1 (5 bases). Deletions cut 3 bases from V and 0 bases from J, with 12 bases between. The germline V gene has CDR1 SGHTS and CDR2 YDEGEE. This CDR3 region has 15 residues.

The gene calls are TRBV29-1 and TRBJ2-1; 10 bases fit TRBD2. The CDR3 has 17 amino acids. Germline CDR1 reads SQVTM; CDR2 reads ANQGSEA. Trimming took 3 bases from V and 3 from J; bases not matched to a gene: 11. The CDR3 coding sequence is TGCAGCGTTGATTTGGGCGGACTAGCGGATTTCTACAATGAGCAGTTCTTC. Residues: CSVDLGGLADFYNEQFF.

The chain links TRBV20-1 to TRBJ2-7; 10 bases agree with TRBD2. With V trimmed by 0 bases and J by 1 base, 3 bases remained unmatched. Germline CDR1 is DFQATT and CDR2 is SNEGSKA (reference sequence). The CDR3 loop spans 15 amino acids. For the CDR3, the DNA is TGCAGTGCTAGAGACAGCGGGGGGGTTTCCTACGAGCAGTACTTC. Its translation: CSARDSGGVSYEQYF.

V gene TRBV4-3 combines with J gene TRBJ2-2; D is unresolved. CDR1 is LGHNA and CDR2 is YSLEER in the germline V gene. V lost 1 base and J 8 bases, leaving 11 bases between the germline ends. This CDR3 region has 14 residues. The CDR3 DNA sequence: TGCGCCAGCAGCCAAGTGAATTTGGTTGGGGAGCTGTTTTTT. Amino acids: CASSQVNLVGELFF.

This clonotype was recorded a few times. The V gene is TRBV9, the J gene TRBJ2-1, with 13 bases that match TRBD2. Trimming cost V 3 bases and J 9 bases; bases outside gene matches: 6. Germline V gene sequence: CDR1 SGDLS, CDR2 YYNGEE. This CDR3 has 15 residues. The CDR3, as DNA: TGTGCCAGCAGCGCCGGACTAGCGGGAGCCGGTGAGCAGTTCTTC. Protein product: CASSAGLAGAGEQFF.

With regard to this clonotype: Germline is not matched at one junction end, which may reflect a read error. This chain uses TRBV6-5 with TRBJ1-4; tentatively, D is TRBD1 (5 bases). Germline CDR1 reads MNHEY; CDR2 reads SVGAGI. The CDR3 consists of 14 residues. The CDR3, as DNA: TGTGCCAGCAGTGACTCCGGGGGAAGAGAAAAACTGTTTTTT. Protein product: CASSDSGGREKLFF.